Following are 32 T cell receptor beta chains from one sample sequenced in a study of T cell repertoires in cytomegalovirus infection (dated 2019 in TCRdb). TCRdb records Illumina HiSeq 1500 as the sequencer. TCRdb cleaned the public reads at Q25 with fastp, built clones with MiXCR and kept in-frame beta chains. Every CDR3 protein is listed once, alongside the most common genes and DNA of its rows. The sample table records some 400,000 distinct CDR3 sequences; 18% of these occur just once. Approximately 8% of the sample comes from the top ten. The sequencing sample was made of PBMCs. All receptors come from a human donor in good health (CMV status not recorded). Some clones in this sample may be carry-over from other donors' samples.

This clonotype was seen only a few times. The chain combines TRBV28 with TRBJ1-2; the D is unclear. Germline values: CDR1 MDHEN, CDR2 SYDVKM. This CDR3 region has 12 residues. V was trimmed by 8 bases and J by 2 bases, leaving 9 bases between them. CDR3 region: CASLTENYGYTF. The CDR3 bases are TGTGCCAGCCTCACAGAAAACTATGGCTACACCTTC.

The sample holds one count of this clonotype. V is TRBV24-1 and J is TRBJ1-1; 7 nucleotides line up with TRBD1. With 5 bases clipped from V and 3 bases from J, the junction kept 14 bases outside the gene matches. Per the germline V gene, CDR1 is KGHDR and CDR2 is SFDVKD. This CDR3 has 17 residues. The CDR3 sequence: CATSGIEGTAPYTEAFF. The CDR3 DNA is TGTGCCACCAGTGGGATAGAGGGGACAGCCCCGTACACTGAAGCTTTCTTT.

With respect to this clonotype: A much larger clone lies one base from this, so it may be a read error. The rearrangement links TRBV7-2 to TRBJ2-1; TRBD2 might be the D (7 bases). This CDR3 has 19 amino acids. The V gene's germline CDR1 is SGHTA and CDR2 FQGNSA. The CDR3 region is CAGSLGGGASFSSYNEQFF. CDR3 in DNA: TGTGCCGGCAGCTTAGGAGGGGGGGCTAGTTTTAGCTCCTACAATGAGCAGTTCTTC.

In its sample, this clonotype was seen a few times. The chain carries TRBV10-3 and TRBJ2-3, with D possibly called TRBD1 or TRBD2 (6 bases each). V shed 10 bases and J shed 0 bases, with 14 bases lying between them. CDR3 length: 14 residues. Germline assignment: CDR1 ENHRY and CDR2 SYGVKD. The CDR3 spells CATEGGSSTDTQYF. The DNA for the CDR3 is TGTGCCACCGAGGGGGGTTCGAGCACAGATACGCAGTATTTT.

A few counts support this clonotype. The genes are TRBV2 and TRBJ1-5, with TRBD1 matching over 12 bases. V lost 4 bases to trimming and J lost 7 bases; unmatched junction nucleotides: 14. The CDR3 runs 18 residues. The V gene's germline CDR1 is SNHLY and CDR2 FYNNEI. CDR3 residues: CASSGGTGGIQPSQPQHF. Here the CDR3 DNA reads TGTGCCAGCAGTGGTGGGACAGGGGGCATTCAGCCCTCCCAGCCCCAGCATTTT.

This chain links TRBV2 with TRBJ2-5; D is perhaps TRBD1 (6 bases). The CDR3 contains 14 residues. CDR1 is SNHLY and CDR2 is FYNNEI in the germline V gene. Trimming removed 8 bases at V and 5 bases at J, with 18 bases between. This CDR3 is CASGGRRGEETQYF. The DNA of the CDR3 is TGTGCCAGCGGGGGCAGACGAGGCGAGGAGACCCAGTACTTC.

The chain combines TRBV28 with TRBJ2-2, with D tentatively TRBD1 (5 bases). The CDR3 spans 13 residues. The V end lost 3 bases, the J end lost 5 bases, and 7 bases lay between the germline ends. Germline values: CDR1 MDHEN, CDR2 SYDVKM. CDR3 sequence: CASSFPGTGELFF. CDR3 DNA: TGTGCCAGCAGTTTCCCAGGGACCGGGGAGCTGTTTTTT.

This clonotype was detected ten times or more. The chain is built from TRBV14 and TRBJ2-3; no reliable D call. Trimming pared 0 bases from V and 2 bases from J, leaving 12 bases between. Germline-derived CDR1 and CDR2 are SGHDN and FVKESK. This CDR3 has 16 amino acids. The CDR3 bases are TGTGCCAGCAGCCAAGATAAGGCAGAGTCCACAGATACGCAGTATTTT. Protein: CASSQDKAESTDTQYF. Full variable domain (outside the CDR3, taken from reference TRBV14 and TRBJ2-3): EAGVTQFPSHSVIEKGQTVTLRCDPISGHDNLYWYRRVMGKEIKFLLHFVKESKQDESGMPNNRFLAERTGGTYSTLKVQPAELEDSGVYFCASSQDKAESTDTQYFGPGTRLTVL.

There are a few counts of this clonotype. The chain combines TRBV19 with TRBJ1-6; D uncertain. Trimming shortened V by 7 bases and J by 4 bases, and 20 bases separated the two germline ends. The V gene's germline CDR1 is LNHDA and CDR2 SQIVND (reference sequence). This CDR3 region has 17 residues. The CDR3 spells CASIGDQISPYNSPLHF. CDR3 in DNA: TGTGCCAGTATCGGCGATCAAATCTCGCCTTATAATTCACCCCTCCACTTT.

The table lists this clonotype with many counts. The chain uses TRBV7-2 and TRBJ2-2; D perhaps matches TRBD2 (5 bases). V dropped 4 bases and J dropped 5 bases, with 8 bases sitting between them. Germline CDR1 is SGHTA and CDR2 is FQGNSA. CDR3 length: 13 amino acids. The CDR3 DNA reads as TGTGCCAGCAGCTCCGTAGCGACCGGGGAGCTGTTTTTT. This gives the protein CASSSVATGELFF.

This clonotype was counted ten times or more. V is TRBV12-3 or TRBV12-4 and J is TRBJ1-3; TRBD1 matches at 9 bases. With 5 bases clipped from V and 4 bases from J, the junction kept 3 bases outside the gene matches. The CDR3 runs to 14 residues. DNA of the CDR3: TGTGCCAGCAGTGTACAGGGGGCCGGAAACACCATATATTTT. This sequence encodes CASSVQGAGNTIYF.

The genes are TRBV11-2 and TRBJ1-1; TRBD1 aligns across 8 bases. The length of the CDR3 is 14 residues. Germline trimming cut 4 bases from V and 8 bases from J; bases unmatched to any gene: 9. Germline CDR1 reads SGHAT; CDR2 reads FQNNGV. CDR3 nucleotides: TGTGCCAGCAGCTCTCCCCGACAGGGGCTCGAAGCTTTCTTT. It specifies CASSSPRQGLEAFF.

The table lists this clonotype with many counts. The chain carries TRBV7-2 and TRBJ2-3, with unresolved D. This CDR3 comprises 14 residues. Germline CDR1 reads SGHTA; CDR2 reads FQGNSA. The V gene lost 5 bases and the J gene lost 0 bases, with 9 bases spanning the gap. This CDR3 is CASSLSHSTDTQYF. The CDR3 coding sequence is TGTGCCAGCAGCCTCAGTCATAGCACAGATACGCAGTATTTT.

In its sample, this clonotype was seen a few times. This sequence joins TRBV10-3 and TRBJ2-7, with D uncertain. The CDR3 is 10 residues long. Germline V gene lookup returns CDR1 ENHRY and CDR2 SYGVKD. V lost 8 bases and J 3 bases, leaving 5 bases between the germline ends. As DNA, the CDR3 is TGTGCCATCTCTAACTACGAGCAGTACTTC. It encodes CAISNYEQYF.

The table lists this clonotype with many counts. The chain recombines TRBV7-9 with TRBJ2-1; D unresolved. The CDR3 sequence is 15 residues long. Per germline, CDR1 SEHNR and CDR2 FQNEAQ (reference sequence). Trimming cost V 1 base and J 3 bases, with 10 bases left between them. The CDR3 spells CASSLGGWNYNEQFF. The CDR3 DNA is TGTGCCAGCAGCTTAGGAGGTTGGAACTACAATGAGCAGTTCTTC.

This clonotype has at least ten counts. The V call is TRBV7-8, the J call TRBJ2-7; 7 bases agree with TRBD2. The junction had 3 bases not matched to a gene; V was cut back by 4 bases and J by 3 bases. CDR1 and CDR2 from the germline V gene are SGHVS and FQNEAQ. The CDR3 length is 13 residues. The CDR3 DNA reads as TGTGCCAGCAGCTCGTGGGAGGGCTACGAGCAGTACTTC. Amino acids: CASSSWEGYEQYF.

The chain joins TRBV18 to TRBJ2-4, with D perhaps TRBD1 or TRBD2 (5 bases each). Per the germline V gene, CDR1 is KGHSH and CDR2 is LQKENI. Deletions cut 8 bases from V and 0 bases from J, with 14 bases between. The CDR3 loop spans 15 amino acids. The CDR3 protein is CASGTTVLAKNIQYF. CDR3 bases: TGTGCCAGCGGGACGACAGTTTTAGCCAAAAACATTCAGTACTTC.

The sample holds many counts of this clonotype. This sequence joins TRBV7-8 and TRBJ1-6; D gene uncertain. The CDR3 is 14 residues long. The V gene lost 3 bases and the J gene lost 4 bases, with 7 bases spanning the gap. Looked up from germline, CDR1 is SGHVS and CDR2 is FQNEAQ. In nucleotides, the CDR3 is TGTGCCAGCAGCTTTGGCCTATATAATTCACCCCTCCACTTT. As protein: CASSFGLYNSPLHF.

The chain uses TRBV6-2 or TRBV6-3 and TRBJ2-5, with D possibly matching TRBD2 (7 bases). The CDR3 length is 13 residues. With 6 bases removed from V and 3 bases from J, the gap between germline ends came to 11 bases. Germline CDR1 is MNHEY and CDR2 is SVGEGT. This CDR3 reads CASRQRDKETQYF. In DNA, the CDR3 is TGTGCCAGCAGGCAGCGGGACAAAGAGACCCAGTACTTC.

J is TRBJ2-4 and V is TRBV12-3 or TRBV12-4, with a possible D match to TRBD2 (6 bases). The CDR3 spans 15 residues. V lost 6 bases and J 4 bases, leaving 16 bases between the germline ends. The CDR3 protein is CASSPGGFWKNIQYF. CDR3 sequence (DNA): TGTGCCAGCAGCCCAGGAGGGTTTTGGAAAAACATTCAGTACTTC.

This clonotype was recorded many times. The V call is TRBV7-2, the J call TRBJ2-7; D may be TRBD1 or TRBD2 (6 bases each). The CDR3 sequence is 15 residues long. The V gene's germline CDR1 is SGHTA and CDR2 FQGNSA. V lost 5 bases and J 7 bases, leaving 21 bases between the germline ends. This chain's CDR3 is CASSAGGRGLGEQYF. The CDR3 coding sequence is TGTGCCAGCAGCGCCGGGGGCCGGGGGCTGGGTGAGCAGTACTTC.

This clonotype was observed at least ten times. The chain employs TRBV7-6 and TRBJ2-5; 8 nucleotides line up with TRBD1. The CDR3 totals 13 residues. In germline, CDR1 is SGHVS, CDR2 FNYEAQ. With V trimmed by 9 bases and J by 4 bases, 7 bases remained unmatched. This CDR3 reads CASQPGGGETQYF. The DNA for the CDR3 is TGTGCCAGTCAACCAGGGGGCGGAGAGACCCAGTACTTC.

The chain joins TRBV19 to TRBJ1-4, with 8 bases lining up with TRBD1. Looked up from germline, CDR1 is LNHDA and CDR2 is SQIVND (reference sequence). CDR3 size: 13 residues. Germline trimming cut 6 bases from V and 7 bases from J; bases unmatched to any gene: 4. The CDR3 sequence is CASRPTGAEKLFF. As DNA, the CDR3 is TGTGCCAGTAGGCCGACAGGGGCTGAAAAACTGTTTTTT.

V gene TRBV6-2 or TRBV6-3 combines with J gene TRBJ2-1; TRBD2 agrees at 14 bases. The V gene end was trimmed by 2 bases and the J gene end by 6 bases; junction bases not matched to a gene: 0. Germline values: CDR1 MNHEY, CDR2 SVGEGT. This CDR3 has 15 residues. The CDR3: CASSYGTSGGNEQFF. CDR3 bases: TGTGCCAGCAGTTACGGGACTAGCGGGGGCAATGAGCAGTTCTTC.

This clonotype appeared many times. The chain carries TRBV12-3 or TRBV12-4 and TRBJ2-7; perhaps TRBD2 as D (5 bases). The V end was cut by 1 base, the J end by 7 bases, with 14 bases between. There are 14 residues in the CDR3. The CDR3 DNA reads TGTGCCAGCAGTTTAGACGGGAACATTATTGAGCAGTACTTC. Protein product: CASSLDGNIIEQYF.

This chain joins TRBV15 and TRBJ1-3; D is ambiguous. There are 11 residues in the CDR3. Germline V gene lookup returns CDR1 LNHNV and CDR2 YYDKDF (reference sequence). V lost 11 bases and J lost 1, with 6 bases in between. The CDR3 sequence is CALGSGNTIYF. CDR3 nucleotides: TGTGCCCTCGGTTCTGGAAACACCATATATTTT.

This clonotype was observed at least ten times. This sequence joins TRBV7-2 and TRBJ2-5; 7 positions match TRBD2. The CDR3 sequence is 15 residues long. The trim removed 7 bases at V and 4 bases at J, leaving 12 bases unmatched. Looked up from germline, CDR1 is SGHTA and CDR2 is FQGNSA. CDR3 in amino acids: CASTPSPRGVETQYF. Written as DNA, the CDR3 is TGTGCCAGCACCCCCTCCCCCCGGGGGGTAGAGACCCAGTACTTC.

This clonotype was seen ten or more times. The rearrangement links TRBV7-8 to TRBJ2-6; D is possibly TRBD1 (5 bases). In germline, CDR1 is SGHVS, CDR2 FQNEAQ. V was shortened by 2 bases and J by 2 bases, with 7 bases between the two germline ends. The CDR3 is 15 amino acids. The CDR3 DNA reads TGTGCCAGCAGCTTACTGGGGCCTGGGGCCAACGTCCTGACTTTC. This codes for CASSLLGPGANVLTF.

V is TRBV18 and J is TRBJ2-1, with TRBD2 matching 10 bases. The ends lost 2 bases at V and 2 bases at J; junction bases unmatched: 3. Germline CDR1 is KGHSH and CDR2 is LQKENI. The CDR3 has 16 residues. CDR3 region: CASSPIGLAAYNEQFF. DNA for the CDR3: TGTGCCAGCTCACCAATAGGACTAGCGGCCTACAATGAGCAGTTCTTC.

This clonotype was detected ten times or more. The rearrangement links TRBV7-8 to TRBJ2-1; D might be TRBD2 (7 bases). Per the germline V gene, CDR1 is SGHVS and CDR2 is FQNEAQ. The germline V and J ends were trimmed by 5 bases and 15 bases, with 17 bases remaining between them. The CDR3 loop spans 12 amino acids. This CDR3 reads CASSLGGEVWFF. DNA for the CDR3: TGTGCCAGCAGCCTAGGGGGGGAGGTGTGGTTCTTC.

This clonotype was found many times. V is TRBV7-8 and J is TRBJ2-1; D tentatively reads TRBD1 or TRBD2 (5 bases each). Germline loops: CDR1 SGHVS, CDR2 FQNEAQ. This CDR3 region has 17 residues. The ends were cut back, 3 bases at V and 2 bases at J, with 17 bases in the middle. Here the CDR3 DNA reads TGTGCCAGCAGCTTGGGTCAGGGCGAGGGGCCCTACAATGAGCAGTTCTTC. This sequence encodes CASSLGQGEGPYNEQFF.

This chain joins TRBV25-1 and TRBJ2-3, with D possibly matching TRBD1 (5 bases). V was trimmed by 0 bases and J by 6 bases, leaving 16 bases between them. CDR1 and CDR2 (germline): MGHDK, SYGVNS. CDR3 length: 16 amino acids. The CDR3 sequence is CASSEYTGPVIDTQYF. The DNA for the CDR3 is TGTGCCAGCAGTGAATATACAGGCCCTGTGATCGATACGCAGTATTTT. Full variable domain (rest looked up from reference TRBV25-1 and TRBJ2-3): EADIYQTPRYLVIGTGKKITLECSQTMGHDKMYWYQQDPGMELHLIHYSYGVNSTEKGDLSSESTVSRIRTEHFPLTLESARPSHTSQYLCASSEYTGPVIDTQYFGPGTRLTVL.